This T cell receptor (beta chain) was documented in a study of blood T cell repertoires in COVID-19. Enrolled through a virtual design, the participants were between roughly 18 and 90 years of age and came from about two dozen US areas. Cohort placement rested on clinical history that participants reported themselves. The recovered donors of Cohort 3 showed two negative PCRs, clearance, or symptom resolution. In the authors' workflow: From reference gene primer amplification, estimates of nucleated cell counts were derived. Sequencing was performed with immunoSEQ multiplex PCR; in TCRdb, only in-frame clones are kept and a portion is missing. V and J calls and clone size follow that table, whereas D and trimming were derived from the DNA. The data hold approximately 290,000 clones, with 75% to 95% observed a single time. Unmatched junction bases numbered 3, after V lost 0 bases and J lost 6 bases. CDR3 length: 15 amino acids. From germline, CDR1 is SGHAT and CDR2 FQNNGV.

The chain joins TRBV11-2 to TRBJ2-1, with 9 bases fitting TRBD1. The sequence derives from a woman in her twenties or thirties who had recovered from COVID-19. The material sequenced was PBMCs or T cells enriched from blood (not recorded which). CDR3 bases: TGTGCCAGCAGCTTAGAACAGGGGGCTATCAATGAGCAGTTCTTC. Its translation: CASSLEQGAINEQFF.